The present T cell receptor beta chain was sequenced within a study of cytomegalovirus exposure and HLA in healthy donors. Study context: Assignment to the Caucasian-associated ancestry cluster applied to approximately 80% of the approximately 360 genotyped donors.

In the PCR, 60 Vbeta and 13 Jbeta primers were used. Repertoires were generated with immunoSEQ multiplex PCR, while TCRdb's copy carries only in-frame clones and drops some. The sample includes about 120,000 clones, around 74% of them seen just once. The source material was PBMCs. The sequence derives from a man aged 60 to 75 in good health and CMV-seropositive.

The CDR3 DNA reads as TGTGCCAGCAGTCCCCCCGGGGGGCGCCCACAGTATTTT. Translation gives CASSPPGGRPQYF. The chain links TRBV6-5 to TRBJ2-3; tentatively, D is TRBD2 (7 bases). V was shortened by 5 bases and J by 12 bases, with 18 bases between the two germline ends. Germline CDR1 is MNHEY and CDR2 is SVGAGI. CDR3 length: 13 amino acids.